A single T cell receptor beta chain is shown here with its context. The target antigen is unknown. The use of a sample-barcoded 5' primer and a J-beta primer mix characterized a second PCR of about 6 to 12 cycles. A single record per CDR3 protein comes from TCRdb applying MiXCR to the 5' RACE reads. This table holds hundreds of thousands of distinct CDR3 sequences, around 50% found once. This sample was taken from a study of blood T cells in healthy people across ages. The CDR3 covers 15 residues. V gave up 6 bases and J gave up 8 bases, with 22 bases separating them. In germline, CDR1 is ENHRY, CDR2 SYGVKD. Overall study findings and caveats: Diversity estimated from one million T cells was considered an underestimate.

The source is a man aged 35 to 55 in good health. The chain carries TRBV10-3 and TRBJ1-2; TRBD1 might be the D (6 bases). Input material: blood. The CDR3 DNA reads as TGTGCCATCAGCTTAAACACCGGGGGGGCTGGGGGCTACACCTTC. Protein sequence: CAISLNTGGAGGYTF.